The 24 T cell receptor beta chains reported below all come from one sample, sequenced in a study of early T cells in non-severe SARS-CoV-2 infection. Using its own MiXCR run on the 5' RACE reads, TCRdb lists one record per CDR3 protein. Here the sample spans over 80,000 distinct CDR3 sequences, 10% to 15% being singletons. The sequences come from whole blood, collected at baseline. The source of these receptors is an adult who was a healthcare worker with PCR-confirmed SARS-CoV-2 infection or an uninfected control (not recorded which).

The CDR3 DNA follows: TGCGCCAGCAGCTTCCCTGACAGGTACTACAATGAGCAGTTCTTC. It yields the protein CASSFPDRYYNEQFF. The V and J genes are TRBV5-1 and TRBJ2-1; D may be TRBD1 (6 bases). Germline-derived CDR1 and CDR2 are SGHRS and YFSETQ. V was clipped by 2 bases and J by 3 bases, with 12 bases between them. The CDR3 consists of 15 residues.

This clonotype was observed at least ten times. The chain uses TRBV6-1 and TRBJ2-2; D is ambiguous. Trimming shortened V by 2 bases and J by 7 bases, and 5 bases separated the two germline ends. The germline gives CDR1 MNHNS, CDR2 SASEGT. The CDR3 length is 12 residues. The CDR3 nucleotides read TGTGCCAGCAGTGAACGTCTCGGGGAGCTGTTTTTT. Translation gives CASSERLGELFF.

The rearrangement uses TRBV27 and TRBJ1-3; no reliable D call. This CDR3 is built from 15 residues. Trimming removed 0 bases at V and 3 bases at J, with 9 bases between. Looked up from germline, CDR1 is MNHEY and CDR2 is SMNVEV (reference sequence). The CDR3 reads CASSLSGSYGNTIYF. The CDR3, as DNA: TGTGCCAGCAGTTTATCGGGGTCATATGGAAACACCATATATTTT.

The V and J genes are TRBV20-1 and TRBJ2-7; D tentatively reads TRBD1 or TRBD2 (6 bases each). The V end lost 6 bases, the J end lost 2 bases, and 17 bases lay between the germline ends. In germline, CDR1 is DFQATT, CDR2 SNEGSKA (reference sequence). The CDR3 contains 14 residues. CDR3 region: CSARRGALTYEQYF. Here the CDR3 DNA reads TGCAGTGCCCGGAGGGGGGCCTTAACCTACGAGCAGTACTTC.

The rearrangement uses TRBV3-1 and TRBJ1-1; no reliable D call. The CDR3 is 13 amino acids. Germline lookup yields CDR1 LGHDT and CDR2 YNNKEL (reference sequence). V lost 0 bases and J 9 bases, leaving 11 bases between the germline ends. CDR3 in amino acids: CASSQDESFKAFF. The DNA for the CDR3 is TGTGCCAGCAGCCAAGATGAAAGTTTTAAAGCTTTCTTT.

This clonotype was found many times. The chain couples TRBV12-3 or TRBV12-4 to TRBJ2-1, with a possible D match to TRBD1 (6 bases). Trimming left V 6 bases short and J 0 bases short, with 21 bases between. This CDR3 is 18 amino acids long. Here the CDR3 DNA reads TGTGCCAGCAGCCTACGGGGCACAGGGTCCGGCTCCTACAATGAGCAGTTCTTC. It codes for CASSLRGTGSGSYNEQFF.

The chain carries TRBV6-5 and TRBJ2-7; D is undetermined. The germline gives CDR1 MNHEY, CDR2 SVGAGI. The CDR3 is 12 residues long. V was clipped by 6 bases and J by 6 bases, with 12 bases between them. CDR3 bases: TGTGCCAGCAGACGGACGGACGGCGAGCAGTACTTC. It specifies CASRRTDGEQYF.

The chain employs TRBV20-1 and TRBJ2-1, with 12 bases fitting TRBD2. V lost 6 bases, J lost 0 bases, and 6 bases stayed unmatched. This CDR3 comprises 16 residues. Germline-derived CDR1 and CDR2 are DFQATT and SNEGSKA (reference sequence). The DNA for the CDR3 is TGCAGTGCGGATCTAGCGGGGGGGGCCTCCTACAATGAGCAGTTCTTC. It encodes CSADLAGGASYNEQFF.

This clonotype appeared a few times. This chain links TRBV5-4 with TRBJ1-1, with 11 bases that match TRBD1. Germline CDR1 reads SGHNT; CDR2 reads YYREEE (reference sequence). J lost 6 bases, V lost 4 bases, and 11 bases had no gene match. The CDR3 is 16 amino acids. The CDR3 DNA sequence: TGTGCCAGCAGCCGGACAGGGGGCTTACGGTTCGCTGAAGCTTTCTTT. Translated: CASSRTGGLRFAEAFF.

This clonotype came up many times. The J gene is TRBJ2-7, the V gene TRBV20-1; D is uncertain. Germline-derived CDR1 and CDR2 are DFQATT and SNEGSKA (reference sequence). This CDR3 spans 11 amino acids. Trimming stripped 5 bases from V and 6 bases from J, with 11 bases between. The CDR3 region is CSARQVSEQYF. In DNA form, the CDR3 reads TGCAGTGCTCGCCAGGTCTCCGAGCAGTACTTC.

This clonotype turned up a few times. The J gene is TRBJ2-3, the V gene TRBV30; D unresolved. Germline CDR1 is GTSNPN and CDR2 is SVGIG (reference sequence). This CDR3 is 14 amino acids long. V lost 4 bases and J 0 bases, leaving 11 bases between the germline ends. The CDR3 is CAWNRISSTDTQYF. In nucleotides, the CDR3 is TGTGCCTGGAACCGAATCTCTAGCACAGATACGCAGTATTTT.

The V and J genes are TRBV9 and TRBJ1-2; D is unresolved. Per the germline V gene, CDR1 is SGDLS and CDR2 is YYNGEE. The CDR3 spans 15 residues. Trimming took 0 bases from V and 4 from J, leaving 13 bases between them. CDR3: CASSVGAGGVYGYTF. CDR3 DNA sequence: TGTGCCAGCAGCGTAGGGGCCGGTGGAGTCTATGGCTACACCTTC.

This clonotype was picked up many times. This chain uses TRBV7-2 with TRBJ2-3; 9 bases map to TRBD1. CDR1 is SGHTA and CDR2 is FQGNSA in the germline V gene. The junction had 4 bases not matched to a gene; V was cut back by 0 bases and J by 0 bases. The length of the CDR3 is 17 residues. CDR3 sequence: CASSLARGTGSTDTQYF. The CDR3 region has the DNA TGTGCCAGCAGCTTAGCGCGAGGGACAGGGAGCACAGATACGCAGTATTTT.

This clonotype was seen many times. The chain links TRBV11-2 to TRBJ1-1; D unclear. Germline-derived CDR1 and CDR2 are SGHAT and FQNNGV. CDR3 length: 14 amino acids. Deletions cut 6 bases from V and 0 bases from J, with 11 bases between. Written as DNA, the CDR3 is TGTGCCAGCAGTATTAGACACGTGAACACTGAAGCTTTCTTT. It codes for CASSIRHVNTEAFF.

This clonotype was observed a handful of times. The chain's CDR3 is CASSRGSNSNTGELFF. Written as DNA, the CDR3 is TGTGCCAGCAGTCGTGGTAGCAATTCGAACACCGGGGAGCTGTTTTTT. V and J are TRBV2 and TRBJ2-2; D is undetermined. Germline values: CDR1 SNHLY, CDR2 FYNNEI. Trimming cost V 5 bases and J 0 bases, with 13 bases left between them. The length of the CDR3 is 16 residues.

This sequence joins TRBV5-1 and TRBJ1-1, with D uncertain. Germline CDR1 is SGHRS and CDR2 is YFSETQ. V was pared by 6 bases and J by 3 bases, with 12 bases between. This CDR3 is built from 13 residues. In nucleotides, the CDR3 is TGCGCCAGCACTGAGGCAGGTTACACTGAAGCTTTCTTT. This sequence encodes CASTEAGYTEAFF. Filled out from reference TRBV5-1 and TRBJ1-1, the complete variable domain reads KAGVTQTPRYLIKTRGQQVTLSCSPISGHRSVSWYQQTPGQGLQFLFEYFSETQRNKGNFPGRFSGRQFSNSRSEMNVSTLELGDSALYLCASTEAGYTEAFFGQGTRLTVV.

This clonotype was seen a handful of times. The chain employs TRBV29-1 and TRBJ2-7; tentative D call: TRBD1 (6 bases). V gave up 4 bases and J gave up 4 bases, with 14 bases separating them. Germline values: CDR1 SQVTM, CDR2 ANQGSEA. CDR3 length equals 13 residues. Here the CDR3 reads CSVARGFPYEQYF. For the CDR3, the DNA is TGCAGCGTTGCGAGGGGGTTCCCTTACGAGCAGTACTTC.

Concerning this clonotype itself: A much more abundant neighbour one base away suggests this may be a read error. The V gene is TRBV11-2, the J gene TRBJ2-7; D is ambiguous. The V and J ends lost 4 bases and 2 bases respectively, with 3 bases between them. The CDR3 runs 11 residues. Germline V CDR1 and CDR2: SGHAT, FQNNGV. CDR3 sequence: CASSWTYEQYF. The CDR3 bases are TGTGCCAGCAGCTGGACCTACGAGCAGTACTTC.

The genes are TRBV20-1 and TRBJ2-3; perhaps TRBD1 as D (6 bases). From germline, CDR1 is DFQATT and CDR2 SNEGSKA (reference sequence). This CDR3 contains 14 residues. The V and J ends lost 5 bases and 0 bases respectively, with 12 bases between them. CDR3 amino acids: CSAHREGSTDTQYF. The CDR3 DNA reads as TGCAGTGCTCACAGGGAAGGGAGCACAGATACGCAGTATTTT.

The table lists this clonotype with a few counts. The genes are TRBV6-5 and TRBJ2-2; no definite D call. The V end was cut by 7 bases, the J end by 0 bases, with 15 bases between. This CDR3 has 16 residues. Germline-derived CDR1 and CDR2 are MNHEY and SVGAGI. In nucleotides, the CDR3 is TGTGCCAGCATTCAGGCGGCGCCCCCGAACACCGGGGAGCTGTTTTTT. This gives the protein CASIQAAPPNTGELFF.

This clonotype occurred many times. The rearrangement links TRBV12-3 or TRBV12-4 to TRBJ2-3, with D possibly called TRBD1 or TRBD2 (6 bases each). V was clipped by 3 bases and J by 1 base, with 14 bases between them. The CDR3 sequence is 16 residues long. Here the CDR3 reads CASSFGGLTGTDTQYF. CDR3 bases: TGTGCCAGCAGTTTTGGGGGGCTAACGGGCACAGATACGCAGTATTTT.

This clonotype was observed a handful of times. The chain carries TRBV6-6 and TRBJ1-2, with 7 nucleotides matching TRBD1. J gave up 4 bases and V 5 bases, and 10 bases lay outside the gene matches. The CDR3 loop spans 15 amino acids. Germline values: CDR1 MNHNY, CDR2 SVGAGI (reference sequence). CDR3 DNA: TGTGCCAGCAGTCCCTTACAGGGGACGCTCTATGGCTACACCTTC. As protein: CASSPLQGTLYGYTF.

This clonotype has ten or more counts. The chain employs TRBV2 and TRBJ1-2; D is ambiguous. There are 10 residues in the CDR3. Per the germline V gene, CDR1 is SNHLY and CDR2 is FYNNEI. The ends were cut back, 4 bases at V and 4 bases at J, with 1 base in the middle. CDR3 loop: CASSAYGYTF. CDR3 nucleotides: TGTGCCAGCAGTGCCTATGGCTACACCTTC.

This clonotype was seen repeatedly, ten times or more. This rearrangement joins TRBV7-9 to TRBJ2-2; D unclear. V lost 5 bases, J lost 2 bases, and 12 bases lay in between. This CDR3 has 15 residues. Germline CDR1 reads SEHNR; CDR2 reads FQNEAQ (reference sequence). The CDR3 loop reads CASSAHLGNTGELFF. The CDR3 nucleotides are TGTGCCAGCAGCGCTCACCTAGGTAACACCGGGGAGCTGTTTTTT.